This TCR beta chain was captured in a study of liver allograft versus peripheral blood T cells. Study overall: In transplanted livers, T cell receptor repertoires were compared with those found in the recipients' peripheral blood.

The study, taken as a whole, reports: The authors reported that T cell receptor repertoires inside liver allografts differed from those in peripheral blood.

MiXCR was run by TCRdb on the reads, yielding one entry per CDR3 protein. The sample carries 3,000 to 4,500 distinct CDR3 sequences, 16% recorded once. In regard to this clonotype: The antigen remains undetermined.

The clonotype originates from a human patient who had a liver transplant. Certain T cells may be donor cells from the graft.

CDR3 protein: CSALTGYTEAFF. In DNA form, the CDR3 reads TGCAGTGCTCTCACAGGGTATACTGAAGCTTTCTTT. V usage is TRBV20-1 and J usage is TRBJ1-1; maybe TRBD1 (6 bases). V was clipped by 5 bases and J by 5 bases, with 12 bases between them. The germline V gene has CDR1 DFQATT and CDR2 SNEGSKA (reference sequence). This CDR3 has 12 residues.